This passage covers 28 T cell receptor beta chains from one sample sequenced in a study of shared clonotypes between healthy human individuals. The protocol was immunoSEQ multiplex PCR, while the TCRdb copy is restricted to in-frame clones and leaves out a portion. The sample shows about 2.4 million clones, over 85% of them seen only once. Sequencing was carried out using naive CD4+ T cells from PBMCs. Subset of the sample: CD45RA+ positively selected. Receptors originate from a man younger than 35 in good health. Some clones in this sample may be carry-over from other donors' samples.

V and J are TRBV7-9 and TRBJ2-7; 10 bases align to TRBD2. The trim removed 4 bases at V and 6 bases at J, leaving 9 bases unmatched. The CDR3 is made up of 15 amino acids. Germline V gives CDR1 SEHNR, CDR2 FQNEAQ (reference sequence). CDR3: CASSWGAGGPGEQYF. The CDR3 DNA reads as TGTGCCAGCAGCTGGGGAGCGGGAGGGCCTGGCGAGCAGTACTTC. Together with reference TRBV7-9 and TRBJ2-7, the CDR3 gives the full variable domain: DTGVSQNPRHKITKRGQNVTFRCDPISEHNRLYWYRQTLGQGPEFLTYFQNEAQLEKSRLLSDRFSAERPKGSFSTLEIQRTEQGDSAMYLCASSWGAGGPGEQYFGPGTRLTVT.

The rearrangement uses TRBV5-8 and TRBJ2-2; tentative D call: TRBD1 (5 bases). V lost 6 bases and J lost 2, with 11 bases in between. Germline values: CDR1 SGHTS, CDR2 YDEGEE. CDR3 length: 14 residues. The DNA of the CDR3 is TGTGCCAGCAATAGGGGTCTAAACACCGGGGAGCTGTTTTTT. It yields the protein CASNRGLNTGELFF.

The chain is built from TRBV2 and TRBJ2-3, with 10 bases aligning to TRBD2. The CDR3 loop spans 14 amino acids. Germline CDR1 is SNHLY and CDR2 is FYNNEI. Trimming at V came to 5 bases and at J to 6 bases, leaving 5 bases not matched to a gene. CDR3 region: CASSFSGRGDTQYF. CDR3 DNA: TGTGCCAGCAGTTTCAGCGGGAGGGGGGATACGCAGTATTTT.

V and J are TRBV28 and TRBJ2-3; 15 bases are shared with TRBD2. The CDR3 is 15 residues long. The junction had 8 bases not matched to a gene; V was cut back by 8 bases and J by 8 bases. Looked up from germline, CDR1 is MDHEN and CDR2 is SYDVKM. This CDR3 is CASSGLAGGPGTQYF. The CDR3 DNA follows: TGTGCCAGCTCAGGACTAGCGGGAGGGCCAGGTACGCAGTATTTT.

The chain joins TRBV6-5 to TRBJ2-7; D possibly matches TRBD1 or TRBD2 (5 bases each). The V gene's germline CDR1 is MNHEY and CDR2 SVGAGI. V lost 5 bases to trimming and J lost 5 bases, with 16 bases between them. This CDR3 is built from 14 residues. The CDR3 loop is CASSGTYGGNEQYF. The CDR3 DNA sequence: TGTGCCAGCAGTGGCACCTATGGGGGTAACGAGCAGTACTTC.

This rearrangement joins TRBV28 to TRBJ2-2; perhaps TRBD1 as D (6 bases). Germline V gene data show CDR1 as MDHEN and CDR2 as SYDVKM. The V gene lost 7 bases and the J gene lost 1 base, with 13 bases spanning the gap. This CDR3 region has 15 residues. The CDR3 DNA reads TGTGCCAGCACCCAGGGGCATCAGAACACCGGGGAGCTGTTTTTT. Protein sequence: CASTQGHQNTGELFF.

This sequence joins TRBV27 and TRBJ2-5, with D unclear. V lost 5 bases to trimming and J lost 5 bases, with 12 bases between them. CDR1 is MNHEY, CDR2 SMNVEV, per germline (reference sequence). The CDR3 contains 13 residues. The CDR3 DNA follows: TGTGCCAGCAGTCCCCGACACATGGAGACCCAGTACTTC. Translated, it gives CASSPRHMETQYF.

The chain couples TRBV4-3 to TRBJ1-2; no reliable D call. This CDR3 comprises 15 residues. Looked up from germline, CDR1 is LGHNA and CDR2 is YSLEER. Trimming removed 1 base at V and 8 bases at J, with 17 bases between. The CDR3 here is CASSQGHAGPKGYTF. CDR3 nucleotide sequence: TGCGCCAGCAGCCAAGGTCACGCGGGCCCCAAAGGCTACACCTTC.

Notes on this clone: Different DNA sequences within this sample yield the same CDR3. The chain is built from TRBV5-1 and TRBJ1-1; a possible D gene is TRBD1 (5 bases). This CDR3 has 14 residues. Trimming left V 3 bases short and J 1 base short, with 10 bases between. CDR1 is SGHRS and CDR2 is YFSETQ in the germline V gene. The chain's CDR3 is CASSSDRPNTEAFF. The CDR3 DNA reads TGCGCCAGCAGCTCCGACAGACCGAACACTGAAGCTTTCTTT. The full variable domain, with the rest looked up from reference TRBV5-1 and TRBJ1-1, is KAGVTQTPRYLIKTRGQQVTLSCSPISGHRSVSWYQQTPGQGLQFLFEYFSETQRNKGNFPGRFSGRQFSNSRSEMNVSTLELGDSALYLCASSSDRPNTEAFFGQGTRLTVV.

This chain joins TRBV5-1 and TRBJ2-1, with 7 bases fitting TRBD2. The CDR3 is made up of 15 amino acids. V lost 1 base and J lost 2; bases outside the gene matches: 3. Germline V gene sequence: CDR1 SGHRS, CDR2 YFSETQ. The DNA of the CDR3 is TGCGCCAGCAGCTTGAGGCGGGGGACCTACAATGAGCAGTTCTTC. Amino acids: CASSLRRGTYNEQFF.

The CDR3 bases are TGTGCCAGCAGATTCTCACTGGGGACAGATACGCAGTATTTT. Protein: CASRFSLGTDTQYF. This chain uses TRBV28 with TRBJ2-3; no clear D. Trimming took off 6 bases at V and 3 bases at J, with 13 bases between the two ends. Germline CDR1 is MDHEN and CDR2 is SYDVKM. This CDR3 has 14 residues.

V gene TRBV11-2 combines with J gene TRBJ2-3, with unresolved D. The V gene lost 3 bases and the J gene lost 7 bases, with 17 bases spanning the gap. Germline V lookup: CDR1 SGHAT, CDR2 FQNNGV. This CDR3 has 15 residues. CDR3 nucleotide sequence: TGTGCCAGCAGCTTCGTACTGACTGACGCTAATACGCAGTATTTT. This encodes CASSFVLTDANTQYF.

The CDR3 is CASSLIDRQYNEQFF. CDR3 DNA sequence: TGTGCCAGCAGCTTGATCGATCGGCAGTACAATGAGCAGTTCTTC. The V and J genes are TRBV5-4 and TRBJ2-1; D uncertain. The germline CDR1 and CDR2 sequences are SGHNT and YYREEE (reference sequence). CDR3 length equals 15 residues. The germline V and J ends were trimmed by 1 base and 4 bases, with 12 bases remaining between them.

This clone occurred once. V gene TRBV2 combines with J gene TRBJ2-2; 7 bases agree with TRBD2. CDR3 length: 13 amino acids. The germline V gene has CDR1 SNHLY and CDR2 FYNNEI. The V gene end was trimmed by 8 bases and the J gene end by 6 bases; junction bases not matched to a gene: 6. CDR3 residues: CASQTTSPGELFF. The CDR3 DNA reads TGTGCCAGCCAAACGACTAGCCCCGGGGAGCTGTTTTTT.

The sample holds one count of this clone. The genes are TRBV7-3 and TRBJ1-3; 7 bases map to TRBD1. Germline V lookup: CDR1 SGHTA, CDR2 FQGTGA. The CDR3 loop spans 13 amino acids. The ends lost 5 bases at V and 10 bases at J; junction bases unmatched: 8. CDR3 protein: CASSPTGDKTIYF. The CDR3 region has the DNA TGTGCCAGCAGCCCCACAGGGGACAAAACCATATATTTT.

The V gene is TRBV6-1, the J gene TRBJ2-2, with 7 bases that match TRBD1. CDR3 length: 15 residues. The V segment lost 7 bases and the J segment 4 bases; nucleotides outside the gene matches: 9. Germline CDR1 is MNHNS and CDR2 is SASEGT. The CDR3 region is CASNGQATVTGELFF. The DNA of the CDR3 is TGTGCCAGCAATGGACAGGCGACGGTCACCGGGGAGCTGTTTTTT.

The rearrangement links TRBV2 to TRBJ2-3; 7 bases match TRBD2. Germline V lookup: CDR1 SNHLY, CDR2 FYNNEI. The junction had 4 bases not matched to a gene; V was cut back by 4 bases and J by 6 bases. There are 13 residues in the CDR3. CDR3 sequence: CASSGRERDTQYF. In nucleotides, the CDR3 is TGTGCCAGCAGTGGGCGGGAGCGGGATACGCAGTATTTT.

J is TRBJ2-5 and V is TRBV9, with D maybe TRBD2 (6 bases). Germline CDR1 is SGDLS and CDR2 is YYNGEE. Trimming removed 4 bases from V and 2 bases from J, with 12 bases in between. The length of the CDR3 is 14 residues. This chain's CDR3 is CASSSLAGQETQYF. For the CDR3, the DNA is TGTGCCAGCAGCTCTCTTGCGGGGCAAGAGACCCAGTACTTC.

The V call is TRBV29-1, the J call TRBJ1-1; the D is unclear. The ends were cut back, 6 bases at V and 0 bases at J, with 23 bases in the middle. CDR3 length: 17 amino acids. The germline V gene encodes CDR1 SQVTM and CDR2 ANQGSEA. DNA for the CDR3: TGCAGCGTCACAACGAACGGGGTATGGGGATTGAACACTGAAGCTTTCTTT. Protein sequence: CSVTTNGVWGLNTEAFF.

This clone has just a few counts. The V and J genes are TRBV2 and TRBJ1-1; D is undetermined. Germline assignment: CDR1 SNHLY and CDR2 FYNNEI. This CDR3 region has 13 residues. V was shortened by 3 bases and J by 10 bases, with 15 bases between the two germline ends. CDR3: CASSEEESVGAFF. CDR3 in DNA: TGTGCCAGCAGTGAGGAGGAGTCTGTTGGAGCTTTCTTT.

V is TRBV30 and J is TRBJ2-2; D may correspond to TRBD1 or TRBD2 (5 bases each). The CDR3 has 16 amino acids. V lost 0 bases, J lost 4 bases, and 15 bases lay in between. Germline assignment: CDR1 GTSNPN and CDR2 SVGIG (reference sequence). The CDR3, as DNA: TGTGCCTGGAGTGTATCGGGAATGGGACGCACCGGGGAGCTGTTTTTT. This translates into CAWSVSGMGRTGELFF.

The genes are TRBV28 and TRBJ2-7, with TRBD2 matching 11 bases. The ends lost 2 bases at V and 7 bases at J; junction bases unmatched: 10. The CDR3 length is 16 residues. Per the germline V gene, CDR1 is MDHEN and CDR2 is SYDVKM. The CDR3 DNA follows: TGTGCCAGCAGTTTACCTGGACTAGCGGGTGGGGTGGAGCAGTACTTC. Amino acids: CASSLPGLAGGVEQYF.

This clone was counted only a few times. The rearrangement uses TRBV28 and TRBJ1-2; D ambiguous. The CDR3 spans 12 residues. The germline V and J ends were trimmed by 5 bases and 7 bases, with 11 bases remaining between them. CDR1 is MDHEN and CDR2 is SYDVKM in the germline V gene. As DNA, the CDR3 is TGTGCCAGCAGTGCCTCCCAGGCTGGCTACACCTTC. This encodes CASSASQAGYTF.

The genes are TRBV7-2 and TRBJ1-1, with 7 positions matching TRBD1. The CDR3 runs 13 residues. Germline CDR1 is SGHTA and CDR2 is FQGNSA. V lost 2 bases and J lost 11; bases outside the gene matches: 8. DNA of the CDR3: TGTGCCAGCAGCTTATTCGACAGGGCCGAGGCTTTCTTT. Its protein product is CASSLFDRAEAFF.

Turning to this clone: The same CDR3 arises from other DNA sequences in this sample as well. The chain has TRBV4-3 and TRBJ2-7; D is unclear. Trimming removed 0 bases from V and 0 bases from J, with 15 bases in between. Germline loops: CDR1 LGHNA, CDR2 YSLEER. This CDR3 is 17 amino acids long. The CDR3 loop is CASSQDPRRQSSYEQYF. Written as DNA, the CDR3 is TGCGCCAGCAGCCAAGACCCCCGGCGACAAAGCTCCTACGAGCAGTACTTC.

CDR3 coding DNA: TGTGCCAGCAGTTCCCCGAGCTCTGGAAACACCATATATTTT. Amino acids: CASSSPSSGNTIYF. This chain links TRBV27 with TRBJ1-3; no reliable D call. CDR1 is MNHEY, CDR2 SMNVEV, per germline (reference sequence). The CDR3 extends over 14 amino acids. V lost 4 bases, J lost 0 bases, and 7 bases lay in between.

This clone occurred once. The chain recombines TRBV20-1 with TRBJ2-7; D remains ambiguous. V was cut by 4 bases and J by 5 bases, with 6 bases left in between. The CDR3 totals 10 residues. CDR1 is DFQATT and CDR2 is SNEGSKA in the germline V gene (reference sequence). CDR3 sequence (DNA): TGCAGTGCTAAGGTTCACGAGCAGTACTTC. As protein: CSAKVHEQYF.

This chain joins TRBV18 and TRBJ2-7, with 10 bases identical to TRBD1. The CDR3 runs 14 residues. Germline V gene sequence: CDR1 KGHSH, CDR2 LQKENI. Losses at the gene ends were 5 bases for V and 5 bases for J; bases not matched to a gene: 6. Here the CDR3 reads CASSKPGQGNEQYF. CDR3 DNA sequence: TGTGCCAGCTCAAAACCGGGACAGGGGAACGAGCAGTACTTC.